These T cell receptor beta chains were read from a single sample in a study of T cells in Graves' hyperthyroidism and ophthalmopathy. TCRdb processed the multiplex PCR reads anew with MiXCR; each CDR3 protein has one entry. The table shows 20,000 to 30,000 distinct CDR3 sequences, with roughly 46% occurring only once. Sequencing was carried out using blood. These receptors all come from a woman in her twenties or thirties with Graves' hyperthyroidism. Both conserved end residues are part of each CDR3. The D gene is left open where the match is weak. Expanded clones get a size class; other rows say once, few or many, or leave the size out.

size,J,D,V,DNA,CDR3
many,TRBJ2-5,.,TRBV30,TGTGCCTGGAGTGTGGGTAGCGGCTACCAAGAGACCCAGTACTTC,CAWSVGSGYQETQYF
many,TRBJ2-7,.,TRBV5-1,TGCGCCAGCAGCTTGGCCAGCGCCTACTACGAGCAGTACTTC,CASSLASAYYEQYF
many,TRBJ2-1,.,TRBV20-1,TGCAGTGCAGCCCGAGAGTCCCACGGGGATGAGCAGTTCTTC,CSAARESHGDEQFF
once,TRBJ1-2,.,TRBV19,TGTGCCACCCTCTACGAACAGGGAAGCGGCTACACCTTC,CATLYEQGSGYTF
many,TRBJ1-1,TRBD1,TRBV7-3,TGTGCCAGCAGCTTAGGGGGACAGGGGGCTGAAGCTTTCTTT,CASSLGGQGAEAFF
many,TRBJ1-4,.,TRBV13,TGTGCCAGCAGCTCACAGGGTTCGACTAATGAAAAACTGTTTTTT,CASSSQGSTNEKLFF
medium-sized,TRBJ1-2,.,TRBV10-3,TGTGCCATCAGTCCAGGGTGGGATGGCTACACCTTC,CAISPGWDGYTF
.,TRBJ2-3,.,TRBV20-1,TGCAGTGCTAGGGGTCCAGGCACAGATACGCAGTATTTT,CSARGPGTDTQYF
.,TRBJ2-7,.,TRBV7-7,TGTGCTAGCAGCTTAGAGGGCGGGGGCAACTACGAGCAGTACTTC,CASSLEGGGNYEQYF
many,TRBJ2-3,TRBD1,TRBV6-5,TGTGCCAGCCAAAGACAGGGAGATACGCAGTATTTT,CASQRQGDTQYF
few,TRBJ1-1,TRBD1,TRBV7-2,TGTGCCAGCTCACCTTTCGAGACAGGGGCCACTGAAGCTTTCTTT,CASSPFETGATEAFF
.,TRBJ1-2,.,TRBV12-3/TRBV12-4,TGTGCCAGCAGTTCAGGGACTTACTATGGCTACACCTTC,CASSSGTYYGYTF
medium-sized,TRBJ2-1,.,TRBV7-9,TGTGCCAGCAGCCCCCTGATTGAGCAGTTCTTC,CASSPLIEQFF
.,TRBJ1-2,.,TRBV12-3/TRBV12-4,TGTGCCAGCAGTTTGCGGAGCGGGGGCTACACCTTC,CASSLRSGGYTF
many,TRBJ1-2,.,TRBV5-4,TGTGCCAGCAGCTCAGGGGTGAGGTCGGGGGACTATGGCTACACCTTC,CASSSGVRSGDYGYTF
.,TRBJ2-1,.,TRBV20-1,TGCAGTGCTATCGGGTCCAGGGGCAATGAGCAGTTCTTC,CSAIGSRGNEQFF
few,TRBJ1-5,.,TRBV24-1,TGTGCCACCAGTGATTTGCAGGGAACTCAGCCCCAGCATTTT,CATSDLQGTQPQHF
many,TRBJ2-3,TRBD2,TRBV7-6,TGTGCCAGCAGCACGACCAGACTAGCCAGCACAGATACGCAGTATTTT,CASSTTRLASTDTQYF
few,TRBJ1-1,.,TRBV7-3,TGTGCCAGCAGCTTAAACGCAGGGAACACTGAAGCTTTCTTT,CASSLNAGNTEAFF
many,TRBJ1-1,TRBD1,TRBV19,TGTGCCAGTAGCCGGGGACAGGGCGAAGCTTTCTTT,CASSRGQGEAFF
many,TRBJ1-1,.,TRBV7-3,TGTGCCAGCAGCTCAGGGGTTGACACTGAAGCTTTCTTT,CASSSGVDTEAFF
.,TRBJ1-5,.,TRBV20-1,TGCAGTGCTAGAAGGGACCGCCAGGCCCAGCATTTT,CSARRDRQAQHF
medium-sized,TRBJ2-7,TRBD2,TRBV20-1,TGCAGTGCTAGAGATCGGACTAGCTACGAGCAGTACTTC,CSARDRTSYEQYF
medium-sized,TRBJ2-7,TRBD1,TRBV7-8,TGTGCCAGCAGCTCTCAGACGACAGGGTTTAGCGAGCAGTACTTC,CASSSQTTGFSEQYF
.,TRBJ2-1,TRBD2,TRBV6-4,TGTGCCAGCAGTGATGGGGCGGGAGGTAGGAATGAGCAGTTCTTC,CASSDGAGGRNEQFF
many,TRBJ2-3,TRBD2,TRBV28,TGTGCCAGCAGTCCCCGGAGTGGGAGGGCCGCAGATACGCAGTATTTT,CASSPRSGRAADTQYF
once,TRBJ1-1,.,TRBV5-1,TGCGCCAGCTCCGGGGGGGGAGTTACTGAAGCTTTCTTT,CASSGGGVTEAFF
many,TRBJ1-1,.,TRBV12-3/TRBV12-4,TGTGCCAGCAGTCCGGGGACTGAAGCTTTCTTT,CASSPGTEAFF
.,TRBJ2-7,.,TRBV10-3,TGTGCCATCAGTGTTCTAGGGCCAAGGTACTTC,CAISVLGPRYF
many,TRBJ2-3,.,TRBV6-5,TGTGCCAGCAGTATCCTAGGGGATACGCAGTATTTT,CASSILGDTQYF
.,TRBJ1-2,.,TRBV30,TGTGCCTGGCTATTACCGGGACCGAAAGTCTTCCTCTATGGCTACACCTTC,CAWLLPGPKVFLYGYTF
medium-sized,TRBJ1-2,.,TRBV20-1,TGCAGTGCTAGAGATCCCGGACAGAGATATGGCTACACCTTC,CSARDPGQRYGYTF
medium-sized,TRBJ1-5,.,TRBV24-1,TGTGCCACCAGTGACCCTCCCAGGGAGTTCCTGAGCAATCAGCCCCAGCATTTT,CATSDPPREFLSNQPQHF
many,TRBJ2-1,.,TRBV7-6,TGTGCCAGCAGCTTAGAAGGGCTAGTGGGAGCCTACAATGAGCAGTTCTTC,CASSLEGLVGAYNEQFF
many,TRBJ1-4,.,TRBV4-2,TGTGCCAGCAGCCAAGGGGCAACTAATGAAAAACTGTTTTTT,CASSQGATNEKLFF
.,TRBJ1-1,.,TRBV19,TGTGCCAGTAGTACCCTCGACAGCATGAACACTGAAGCTTTCTTT,CASSTLDSMNTEAFF
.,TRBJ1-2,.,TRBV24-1,TGTGCCACCTGGGACACCACTGGCTATGGCTACACCTTC,CATWDTTGYGYTF
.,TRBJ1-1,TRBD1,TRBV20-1,TGCAGTGCTAGAGCAGGGGGCAATGAGCACACTGAAGCCTTCTTT,CSARAGGNEHTEAFF
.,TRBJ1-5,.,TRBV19,TGTGCCAGTACCCCCCAGGGGAAAAGTCAGCCCCAGCATTTT,CASTPQGKSQPQHF
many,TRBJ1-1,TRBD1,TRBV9,TGTGCCAGCAGCGTAGGGACAGGGTTGGGAACTGAAGCTTTCTTT,CASSVGTGLGTEAFF
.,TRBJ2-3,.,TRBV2,TGTGCCAGCAATGGGTTTGGCCTGCCGGGCACAGATACGCAGTATTTT,CASNGFGLPGTDTQYF
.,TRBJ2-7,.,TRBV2,TGTGCCAGCACAGGATCGGTCTACGAGCAGTACTTC,CASTGSVYEQYF
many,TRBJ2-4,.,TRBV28,TGTGCCAGCAGTTTGACGGCCAAAAACATTCAGTACTTC,CASSLTAKNIQYF
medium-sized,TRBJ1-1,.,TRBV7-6,TGTGCCAGCAGCTTAGCCGTGGCCCTCGGTGAAGCTTTCTTT,CASSLAVALGEAFF
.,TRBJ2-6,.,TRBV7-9,TGTGCCAGCAGCGTATTTGGAACTGGGGCCAACGTCCTGACTTTC,CASSVFGTGANVLTF
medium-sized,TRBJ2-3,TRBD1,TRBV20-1,TGCAGTGCTAGTAGGGGGCCCACAGATACGCAGTATTTT,CSASRGPTDTQYF
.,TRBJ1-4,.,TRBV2,TGTGCCAGCAACGAACTGGTTGCAACTAATGAAAAACTGTTTTTT,CASNELVATNEKLFF
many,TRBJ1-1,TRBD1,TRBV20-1,TGCAGTGCCGTGGGGGGACAGGGGAAGGTTTGGGCCACTGAAGCTTTCTTT,CSAVGGQGKVWATEAFF
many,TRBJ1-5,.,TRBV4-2,TGTGCCAGCAGCCAAGACAATAGGGGACAACAGCCCCAGCATTTT,CASSQDNRGQQPQHF
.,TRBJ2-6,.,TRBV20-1,TGCAGTGCCACCGGAGGGGGGGCCAACGTCCTGACTTTC,CSATGGGANVLTF
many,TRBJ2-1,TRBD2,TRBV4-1,TGCGCCAGCAGCCAAGAACTGGCGGGAGTTAATTTTGGTTACAATGAGCAGTTCTTC,CASSQELAGVNFGYNEQFF
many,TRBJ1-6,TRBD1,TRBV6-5,TGTGCCAGCAGCATGGACAGGGGTAATAATTCACCCCTCCACTTT,CASSMDRGNNSPLHF